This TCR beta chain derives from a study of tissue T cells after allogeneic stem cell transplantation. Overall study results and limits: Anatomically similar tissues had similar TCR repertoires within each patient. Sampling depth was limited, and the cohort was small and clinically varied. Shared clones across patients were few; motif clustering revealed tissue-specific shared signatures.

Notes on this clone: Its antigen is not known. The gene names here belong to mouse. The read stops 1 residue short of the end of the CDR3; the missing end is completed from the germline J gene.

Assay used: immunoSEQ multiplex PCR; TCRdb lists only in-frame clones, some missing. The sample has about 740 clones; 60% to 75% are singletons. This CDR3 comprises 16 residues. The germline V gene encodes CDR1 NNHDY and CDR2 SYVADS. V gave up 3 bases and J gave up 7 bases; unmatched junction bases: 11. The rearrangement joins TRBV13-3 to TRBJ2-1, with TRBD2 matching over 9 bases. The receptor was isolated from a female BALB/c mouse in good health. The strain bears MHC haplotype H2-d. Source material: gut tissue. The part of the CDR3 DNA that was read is TGTGCCAGCAGTGCGGTACTGGGGGGCCCGTGGGCTGAGCAGTTC. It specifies CASSAVLGGPWAEQF. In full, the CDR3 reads CASSAVLGGPWAEQFF.